This TCR beta chain appears in the sequencing data of a study of T cell clonality in common variable immunodeficiency. This clone was observed at least ten times. The read comes to an end 3 residues before the CDR3 does, leaving the germline J gene to fill in the end. Germline V gene data show CDR1 as SGHRS and CDR2 as YFSETQ. The CDR3 is 14 amino acids. Trimming shortened V by 0 bases and J by 4 bases, and 7 bases separated the two germline ends. The protocol was immunoSEQ multiplex PCR, while the TCRdb copy is restricted to in-frame clones and leaves out a portion. The data show about 81,000 clones, with none appearing a single time.

The TCR comes from a person aged 18-69 years in good health. The sequenced sample was peripheral blood mononuclear cells. J is TRBJ1-4 and V is TRBV5-1; D is unclear. CDR3 DNA, as far as it was read: TGCGCCAGCAGCTTGGGCGGACTTAATGAAAAA. Translated: CASSLGGLNEK. The CDR3 in full is CASSLGGLNEKLFF.